A selection of T cell receptor beta chains follows, all from one sample in a study of T cell repertoires in cytomegalovirus infection. TCRdb reprocessed the reads with MiXCR, giving one entry per CDR3 protein. The sample records 750,000 to 950,000 distinct CDR3 sequences, almost 30% being singletons. Their cognate antigens are unknown. Sequenced here: cultured CD8+ T cells from PBMCs, sampled from culture after CMV antigen stimulation. The receptors here all came from a human donor in good health (CMV status not recorded). Some clones in this sample may be carry-over from other donors' samples. Each CDR3 is given with its conserved first and last residue. A D gene is named only where the DNA matches it firmly. The size entry is marked missing in some rows and otherwise reads once, few, many or a size class.

D gene	V gene	J gene	clone size	CDR3 DNA	CDR3 protein
TRBD1	TRBV12-3/TRBV12-4	TRBJ1-1	few	TGTGCCAGCATCCCGCAGGGGGACACTGAAGCTTTCTTT	CASIPQGDTEAFF
.	TRBV7-2	TRBJ1-5	many	TGTGCCAGCAGCTTGCACCGGGACAGCAATCAGCCCCAGCATTTT	CASSLHRDSNQPQHF
.	TRBV4-3	TRBJ1-2	.	TGCGCCAGCAGCCAAGATCGGCGGATATGGGATTCTGGCTACACCTTC	CASSQDRRIWDSGYTF
.	TRBV28	TRBJ2-3	.	TGTGCCAGCAGTTTATTTCCATCGAGGGGTCCCCGGGCAGATACGCAGTATTTT	CASSLFPSRGPRADTQYF
.	TRBV4-3	TRBJ1-6	.	TGCGCCAGCAGCCAGTTTGACAGCTATTCACCCCTCCACTTT	CASSQFDSYSPLHF
.	TRBV20-1	TRBJ1-3	many	TGCAGTGCTAGTCATACAGGCCGGGGAAACACCATATATTTT	CSASHTGRGNTIYF
.	TRBV4-1	TRBJ2-1	.	TGCGCCAGTGGGGGGGATACAGGGTACATCGGTGAGCAGTTCTTC	CASGGDTGYIGEQFF
.	TRBV19	TRBJ2-7	.	TGTGCCAGTAGTATAGACTGGGGAGGCTCCTACGAGCAGTACTTC	CASSIDWGGSYEQYF
.	TRBV12-3/TRBV12-4	TRBJ1-1	.	TGTGCCAGCAGTTTTTCACTCATTGAACATCTTTTT	CASSFSLIEHLF
.	TRBV12-3/TRBV12-4	TRBJ1-2	few	TGTGCCAGCACCCAGGTTGGCTCCTATGGCTACACCTTC	CASTQVGSYGYTF
.	TRBV12-3/TRBV12-4	TRBJ1-2	few	TGTGCCAGCAGCCCCGGGTCACCGGGGGTCTATGGCTACACCTTC	CASSPGSPGVYGYTF
.	TRBV7-9	TRBJ1-2	many	TGTGCCAGCAGCTCCCTGGAGAACCCTGGGAATGGCTACACCTTC	CASSSLENPGNGYTF
.	TRBV7-8	TRBJ1-5	many	TGTGCCAGCAGCTTGGGGGAGGGGAGCAATCAGCCCCAGCATTTT	CASSLGEGSNQPQHF
.	TRBV20-1	TRBJ2-5	.	TGCAGTGCTAGTCGAGTAGGAGACCCCCAAGAGACCCAGTACTTC	CSASRVGDPQETQYF
TRBD2	TRBV7-2	TRBJ2-3	few	TGTGCCAGCAGCCCCCTAGCGGGGTATGATACGCAGTATTTT	CASSPLAGYDTQYF
.	TRBV7-2	TRBJ1-2	many	TGTGCCAGCAGCTTGAACAGGATCCCTACCTATGGCTACACCTTC	CASSLNRIPTYGYTF
.	TRBV18	TRBJ1-6	.	TGTGCCAGCTCACCACCTGGGGGGGTAACTTCACCCCTCCACTTT	CASSPPGGVTSPLHF
.	TRBV20-1	TRBJ1-5	.	TGCAGTGCTAGAGATGATAGCAATCAGCCCCAGCATTTT	CSARDDSNQPQHF
TRBD2	TRBV7-3	TRBJ2-3	many	TGTGCCAGCAGCCATGGGACTAGCGGGGGATTAGGCACAGATACGCAGTATTTT	CASSHGTSGGLGTDTQYF
.	TRBV6-2/TRBV6-3	TRBJ2-2	few	TGTGCCAGCAGTTACTCTGGGGAAACCGGGGAGCTGTTTTTT	CASSYSGETGELFF
.	TRBV7-6	TRBJ1-2	.	TGTGCCAGCAGCTTAAGTAGGGCCCATGGCTACACCTTC	CASSLSRAHGYTF
.	TRBV5-1	TRBJ1-1	.	TGCGCCAGCAGCTCGGGCTTAGGGTCTTTCTTT	CASSSGLGSFF
.	TRBV2	TRBJ2-5	.	TGTGCCAGCAGTGGCATAGGTGGGGAGACCCAGTACTTC	CASSGIGGETQYF
.	TRBV29-1	TRBJ2-7	.	TGCAGCGTTGAATTGGACGAGCAGTACTTC	CSVELDEQYF
.	TRBV6-5	TRBJ2-5	few	TGTGCCACCTCACTTGACCAAGAGACCCAGTACTTC	CATSLDQETQYF
.	TRBV12-3/TRBV12-4	TRBJ1-6	.	TGTGCCAGCAGCGAGGGACCGGTCTATAATTCACCCCTCCACTTT	CASSEGPVYNSPLHF
TRBD1	TRBV10-3	TRBJ1-1	.	TGTGCCATCGGGACAGGGGGCGCGAGGACTGAAGCTTTCTTT	CAIGTGGARTEAFF
.	TRBV27	TRBJ1-1	.	TGTGCCAGCAGTGGGAAGTCGAACACTGAAGCTTTCTTT	CASSGKSNTEAFF
.	TRBV7-2	TRBJ1-5	many	TGTGCCAGCAGCTTCGAAGCGGCAGCAAATCAGCCCCAGCATTTT	CASSFEAAANQPQHF
.	TRBV6-2/TRBV6-3	TRBJ1-1	many	TGTGCCAGCACCTTCCGGGGACAACCGAACACTGAAGCTTTCTTT	CASTFRGQPNTEAFF
TRBD1	TRBV4-1	TRBJ1-2	.	TGCGCCAGCAGCCAAGAAGGAGCCCCGGGACAGGGGCCGCAGGGCTATGGCTACACCTTC	CASSQEGAPGQGPQGYGYTF
.	TRBV6-1	TRBJ2-1	.	TGTGCCAGCAGTCTAGGCATGGGGCAGTTCTTC	CASSLGMGQFF
.	TRBV7-9	TRBJ1-1	.	TGTGCCAGCAGCTCCCAGATGGTGAATACTGAAGCTTTCTTT	CASSSQMVNTEAFF
.	TRBV12-5	TRBJ1-1	few	TGTGCTAGTGGTCTCCCGGGGGGCCGGAACACTGAAGCTTTCTTT	CASGLPGGRNTEAFF
.	TRBV7-8	TRBJ2-3	few	TGTGCCAGCAGCTTCTTCCGACAGGTCACAGATACGCAGTATTTT	CASSFFRQVTDTQYF
.	TRBV10-3	TRBJ1-3	many	TGTGCCATCAGTGGATTCGGAGGGGCAGACACCATATATTTT	CAISGFGGADTIYF
TRBD1	TRBV7-9	TRBJ1-1	once	TGTGCCAGCAGCTCCCATGGACAGGGGAACACTGAAGCTTTCTTT	CASSSHGQGNTEAFF
TRBD2	TRBV7-8	TRBJ2-3	many	TGTGCCAGCAGCTTAGAAGCGGGGGCGATAGATACGCAGTATTTT	CASSLEAGAIDTQYF
.	TRBV4-3	TRBJ1-1	.	TGCGCCAGCAGCCAAGAAAATGTCAGGGACACTGAAGCTTTCTTT	CASSQENVRDTEAFF
TRBD1	TRBV9	TRBJ2-2	.	TGTGCCAGCAACAGGGGCAACACCGGGGAGCTGTTTTTT	CASNRGNTGELFF